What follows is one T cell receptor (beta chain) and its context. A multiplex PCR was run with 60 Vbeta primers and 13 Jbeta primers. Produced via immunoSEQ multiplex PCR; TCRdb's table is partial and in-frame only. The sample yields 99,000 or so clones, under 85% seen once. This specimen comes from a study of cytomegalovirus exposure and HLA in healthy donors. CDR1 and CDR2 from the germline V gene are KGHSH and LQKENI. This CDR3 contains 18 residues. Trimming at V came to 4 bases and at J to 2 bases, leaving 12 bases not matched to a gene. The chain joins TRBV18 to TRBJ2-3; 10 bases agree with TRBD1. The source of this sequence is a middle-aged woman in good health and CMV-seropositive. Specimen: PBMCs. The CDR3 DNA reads TGTGCCAGCTCACTCCTTCCCCGGACAGGGGGTAACACAGATACGCAGTATTTT. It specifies CASSLLPRTGGNTDTQYF.